This T cell receptor (beta chain) is from a study of T cell repertoires in cytomegalovirus infection. TCRdb re-analysed the reads in MiXCR, keeping a single row per CDR3 protein. The repertoire includes some 270,000 distinct CDR3 sequences, roughly a fifth of them detected once, and roughly a fifth sits in the top ten. Overall study findings and caveats: CMV-specific TCR beta clonotypes restricted by HLA-C were the ones dominating the ex vivo response. The cumulative frequency of public TCR beta families identified carriers of CMV plus the relevant HLA.

This clonotype was counted between two and nine times. Its antigen remains unknown. The receptor's source is a human donor in good health (CMV status not recorded). Some clones in this sample may be carry-over from other donors' samples. The specimen was cultured PBMCs, collected from culture after CMV antigen stimulation.

This chain's CDR3 is CASSIGGIDKNIQYF. CDR3 DNA: TGTGCCAGTAGTATTGGCGGGATTGACAAAAACATTCAGTACTTC. The rearrangement links TRBV19 to TRBJ2-4, with D possibly TRBD2 on 6 matching bases. V was shortened by 3 bases and J by 3 bases, with 12 bases between the two germline ends. This CDR3 is 15 amino acids long. Germline CDR1 LNHDA, CDR2 SQIVND (reference sequence).